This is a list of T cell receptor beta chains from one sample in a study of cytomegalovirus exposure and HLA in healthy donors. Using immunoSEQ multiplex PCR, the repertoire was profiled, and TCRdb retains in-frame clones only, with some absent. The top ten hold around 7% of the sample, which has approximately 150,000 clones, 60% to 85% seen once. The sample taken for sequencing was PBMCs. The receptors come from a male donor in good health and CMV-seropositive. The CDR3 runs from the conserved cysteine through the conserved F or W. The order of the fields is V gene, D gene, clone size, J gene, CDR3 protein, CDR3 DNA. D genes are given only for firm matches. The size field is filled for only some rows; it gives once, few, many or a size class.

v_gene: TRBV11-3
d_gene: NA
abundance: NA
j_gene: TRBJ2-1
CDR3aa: CASSRVPSSYNEQFF
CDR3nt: TGTGCCAGCAGCAGAGTACCAAGCTCCTACAATGAGCAGTTCTTC

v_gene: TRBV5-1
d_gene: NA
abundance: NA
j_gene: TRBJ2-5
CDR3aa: CASSLKGVQETQYF
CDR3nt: TGCGCCAGCAGCTTGAAAGGGGTCCAAGAGACCCAGTACTTC

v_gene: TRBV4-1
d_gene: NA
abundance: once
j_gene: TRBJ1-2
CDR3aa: CASSQVSKATGYGYTF
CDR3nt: TGCGCCAGCAGCCAAGTGAGTAAAGCGACGGGCTATGGCTACACCTTC

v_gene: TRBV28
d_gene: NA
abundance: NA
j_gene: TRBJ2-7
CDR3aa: CASSFRRYEQYF
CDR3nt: TGTGCCAGCAGTTTTAGGAGATACGAGCAGTACTTC

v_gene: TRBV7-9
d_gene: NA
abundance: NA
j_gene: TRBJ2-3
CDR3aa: CSSSLVATTPRTDTQYF
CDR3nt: TGTTCCAGCAGCTTAGTGGCTACTACCCCGAGGACAGATACGCAGTATTTT

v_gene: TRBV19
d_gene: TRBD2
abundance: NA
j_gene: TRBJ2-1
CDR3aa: CASSIGTSEQFF
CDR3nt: TGTGCCAGTAGTATAGGGACTAGTGAGCAGTTCTTC

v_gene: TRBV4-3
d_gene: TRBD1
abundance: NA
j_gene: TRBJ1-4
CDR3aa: CASSQDRGVEKLFF
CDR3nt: TGCGCCAGCAGCCAGGACAGGGGGGTGGAAAAACTGTTTTTT

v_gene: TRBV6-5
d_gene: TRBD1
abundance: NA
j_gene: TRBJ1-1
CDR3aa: CASSRRQGTTEAFF
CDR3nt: TGTGCCAGCAGCCGTCGACAGGGGACCACTGAAGCTTTCTTT

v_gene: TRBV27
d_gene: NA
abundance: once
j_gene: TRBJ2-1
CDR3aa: CASSSTTRTYNEQFF
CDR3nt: TGTGCCAGCAGTTCTACGACAAGGACCTACAATGAGCAGTTCTTC

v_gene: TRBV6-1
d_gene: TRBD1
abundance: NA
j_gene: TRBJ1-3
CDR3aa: CASSVHNHRGNTIYF
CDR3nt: TGTGCCAGCAGTGTCCATAACCACAGGGGGAACACCATATATTTT

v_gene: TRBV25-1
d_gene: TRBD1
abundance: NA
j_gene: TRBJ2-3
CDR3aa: CASSELRGPDTQYF
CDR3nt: TGTGCCAGCAGTGAATTAAGGGGGCCAGATACGCAGTATTTT

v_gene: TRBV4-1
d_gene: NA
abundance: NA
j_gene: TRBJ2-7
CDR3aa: CASSQERGSYEQYF
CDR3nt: TGCGCCAGCAGCCAAGAGCGGGGTTCCTACGAGCAGTACTTC

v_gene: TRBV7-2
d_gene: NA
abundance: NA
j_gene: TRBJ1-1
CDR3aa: CASSLSTGMNTEAFF
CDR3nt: TGTGCCAGCAGCTTAAGTACAGGGATGAACACTGAAGCTTTCTTT

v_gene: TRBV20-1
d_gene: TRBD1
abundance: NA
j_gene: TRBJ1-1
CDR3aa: CSADRGTEAFF
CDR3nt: TGCAGTGCTGACAGGGGCACTGAAGCTTTCTTT

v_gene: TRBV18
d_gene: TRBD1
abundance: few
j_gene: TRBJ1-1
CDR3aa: CASSPSGQQNTEAFF
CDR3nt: TGTGCCAGCTCACCATCGGGACAGCAGAACACTGAAGCTTTCTTT

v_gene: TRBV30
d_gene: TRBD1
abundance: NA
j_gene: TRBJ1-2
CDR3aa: CAWTGTGPYTSYGYTF
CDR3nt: TGTGCCTGGACCGGGACAGGGCCCTATACGAGTTATGGCTACACCTTC

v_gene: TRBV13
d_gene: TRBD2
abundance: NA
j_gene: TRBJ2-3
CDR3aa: CASSDEGLAIGTQYF
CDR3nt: TGTGCCAGCAGCGATGAGGGACTAGCAATCGGTACGCAGTATTTT

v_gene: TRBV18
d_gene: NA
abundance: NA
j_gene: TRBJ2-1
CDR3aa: CASSPQGEAMVF
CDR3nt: TGTGCCAGCTCACCACAGGGAGAGGCTATGGTCTTC

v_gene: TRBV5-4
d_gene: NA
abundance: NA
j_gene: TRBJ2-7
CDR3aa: CASSLGQKNEQYF
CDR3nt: TGTGCCAGCAGCTTGGGACAAAAAAACGAGCAGTACTTC

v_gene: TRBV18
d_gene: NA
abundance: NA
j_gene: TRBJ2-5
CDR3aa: CASSATTVATQETQYF
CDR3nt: TGTGCCAGCTCCGCCACCACAGTGGCGACCCAAGAGACCCAGTACTTC

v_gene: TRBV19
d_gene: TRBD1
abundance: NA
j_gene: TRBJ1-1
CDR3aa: CASSVDREMNTEAFF
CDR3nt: TGTGCCAGTAGTGTGGACAGGGAGATGAACACTGAAGCTTTCTTT

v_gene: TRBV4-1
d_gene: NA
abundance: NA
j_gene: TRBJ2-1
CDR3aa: CASSQDSGSGNEQFF
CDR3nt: TGCGCCAGCAGCCAAGATTCGGGCAGCGGGAATGAGCAGTTCTTC

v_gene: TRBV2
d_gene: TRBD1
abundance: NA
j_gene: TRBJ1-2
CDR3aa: CASSADTGGSYGYTF
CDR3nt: TGTGCCAGCAGTGCTGATACAGGGGGCAGCTATGGCTACACCTTC

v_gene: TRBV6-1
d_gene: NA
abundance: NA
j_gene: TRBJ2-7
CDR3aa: CASGKWSEQYF
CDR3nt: TGTGCCAGCGGTAAGTGGAGCGAGCAGTACTTC

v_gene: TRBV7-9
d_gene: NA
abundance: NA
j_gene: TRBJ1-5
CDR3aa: CASSLGSPRENQPQHF
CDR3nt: TGTGCCAGCAGCTTAGGGTCCCCCCGGGAGAATCAGCCCCAGCATTTT

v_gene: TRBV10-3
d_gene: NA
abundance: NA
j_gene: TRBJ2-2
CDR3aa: CAIRRDRGGGGELFF
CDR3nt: TGTGCCATCAGGCGGGACAGAGGAGGGGGCGGGGAGCTGTTTTTT

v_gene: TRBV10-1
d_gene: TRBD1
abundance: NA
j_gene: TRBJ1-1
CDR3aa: CASSFERTGKTAEAFF
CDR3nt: TGCGCCAGCAGTTTCGAACGGACAGGAAAAACGGCTGAAGCTTTCTTT

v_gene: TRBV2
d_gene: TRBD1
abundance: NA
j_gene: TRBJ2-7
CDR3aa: CASRGQPLSYEQYF
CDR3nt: TGTGCCAGCAGGGGACAGCCCCTCTCCTACGAGCAGTACTTC

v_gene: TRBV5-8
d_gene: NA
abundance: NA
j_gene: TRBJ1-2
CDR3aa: CASSFPRYGYTF
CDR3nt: TGTGCCAGCAGCTTCCCCAGATATGGCTACACCTTC

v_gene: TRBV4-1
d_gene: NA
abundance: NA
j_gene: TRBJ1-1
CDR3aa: CASSQRRGGPNTEAFF
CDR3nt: TGCGCCAGCAGCCAGAGGAGGGGTGGGCCTAACACTGAAGCTTTCTTT

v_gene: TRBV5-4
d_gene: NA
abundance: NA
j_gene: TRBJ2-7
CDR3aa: CASRLRGGVEQYF
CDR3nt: TGTGCCAGCAGGCTGAGGGGGGGCGTCGAGCAGTACTTC

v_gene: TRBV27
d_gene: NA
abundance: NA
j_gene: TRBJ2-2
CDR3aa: CASSSFLGRRSDTGELFF
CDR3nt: TGTGCCAGCAGTTCTTTTCTTGGGCGCAGGTCGGACACCGGGGAGCTGTTTTTT

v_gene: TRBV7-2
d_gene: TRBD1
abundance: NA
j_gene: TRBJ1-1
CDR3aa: CASSPTGEVTEAFF
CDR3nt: TGTGCCAGCAGCCCGACAGGGGAGGTCACTGAAGCTTTCTTT

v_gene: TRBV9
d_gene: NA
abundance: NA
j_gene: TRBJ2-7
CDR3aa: CASSVEGVPHEQYF
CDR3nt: TGTGCCAGCAGCGTAGAGGGGGTACCCCACGAGCAGTACTTC

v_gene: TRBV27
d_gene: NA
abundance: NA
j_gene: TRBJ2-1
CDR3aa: CASSPSPGGWNEQFF
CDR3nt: TGTGCCAGCAGTCCTTCACCGGGGGGCTGGAATGAGCAGTTCTTC

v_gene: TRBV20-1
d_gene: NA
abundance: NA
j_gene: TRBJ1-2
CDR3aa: CSEADYGYTF
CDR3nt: TGCAGTGAGGCGGACTATGGCTACACCTTC

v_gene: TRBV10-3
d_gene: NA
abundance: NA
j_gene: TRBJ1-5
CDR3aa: CAISESPGKENQPQHF
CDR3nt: TGTGCCATCAGTGAGTCGCCCGGGAAAGAGAATCAGCCCCAGCATTTT

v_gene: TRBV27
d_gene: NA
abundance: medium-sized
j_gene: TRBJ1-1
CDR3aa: CASRSSGADDEAFF
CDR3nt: TGTGCCAGCAGATCTTCAGGGGCAGATGATGAAGCTTTCTTT

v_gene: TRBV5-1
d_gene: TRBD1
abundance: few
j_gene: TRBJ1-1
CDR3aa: CASSSSTGGVTEAFF
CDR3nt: TGCGCCAGCAGCTCCTCCACAGGGGGCGTCACTGAAGCTTTCTTT

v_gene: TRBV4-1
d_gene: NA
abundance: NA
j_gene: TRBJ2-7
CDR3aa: CASSQSSGTYEQYF
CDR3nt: TGCGCCAGCAGCCAATCGTCCGGGACCTACGAGCAGTACTTC

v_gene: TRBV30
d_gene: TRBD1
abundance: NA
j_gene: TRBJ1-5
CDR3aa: CAWSVRLTGANQPQHF
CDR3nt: TGTGCCTGGAGTGTCCGGTTGACAGGGGCTAATCAGCCCCAGCATTTT

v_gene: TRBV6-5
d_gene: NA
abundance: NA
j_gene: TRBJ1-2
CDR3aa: CASTWAQRGGYTF
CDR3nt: TGTGCCAGCACTTGGGCCCAACGGGGGGGCTACACCTTC

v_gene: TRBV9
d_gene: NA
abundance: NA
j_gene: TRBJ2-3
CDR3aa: CASSVGGGGTQYF
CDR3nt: TGTGCCAGCAGCGTAGGTGGTGGGGGGACGCAGTATTTT

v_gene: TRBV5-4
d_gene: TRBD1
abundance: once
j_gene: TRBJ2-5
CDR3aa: CASSSRDRGLKTKYF
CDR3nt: TGTGCCAGCAGTTCGAGGGACAGGGGGCTTAAGACGAAGTACTTC

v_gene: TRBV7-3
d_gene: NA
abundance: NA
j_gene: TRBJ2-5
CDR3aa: CASSFSPQETQYF
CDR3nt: TGTGCCAGCAGCTTTAGCCCCCAAGAGACCCAGTACTTC

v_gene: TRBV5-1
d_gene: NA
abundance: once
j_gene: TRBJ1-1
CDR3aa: CASSLAGYGTEAFF
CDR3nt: TGCGCCAGCAGCTTAGCAGGTTACGGCACTGAAGCTTTCTTT

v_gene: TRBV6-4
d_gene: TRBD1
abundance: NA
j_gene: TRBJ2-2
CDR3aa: CASSDSTGAGELFF
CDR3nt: TGTGCCAGCAGTGACTCGACAGGGGCCGGGGAGCTGTTTTTT

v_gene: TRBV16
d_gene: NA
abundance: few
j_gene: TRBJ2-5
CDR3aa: CASSQSDRRVGTQYF
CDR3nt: TGTGCCAGCAGCCAATCTGATAGGCGGGTCGGGACCCAGTACTTC

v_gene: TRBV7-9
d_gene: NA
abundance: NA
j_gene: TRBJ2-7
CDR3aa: CSSSLSTQGREQYF
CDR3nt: TGTTCCAGCAGCTTAAGTACTCAGGGGCGCGAGCAGTACTTC

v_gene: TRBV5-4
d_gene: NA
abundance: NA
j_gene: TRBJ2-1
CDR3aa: CASGINEQFF
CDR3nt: TGTGCCAGCGGCATCAATGAGCAGTTCTTC

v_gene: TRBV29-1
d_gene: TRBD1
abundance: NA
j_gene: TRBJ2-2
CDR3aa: CTAGGTGELFF
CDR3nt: TGCACCGCAGGGGGCACCGGGGAGCTGTTTTTT

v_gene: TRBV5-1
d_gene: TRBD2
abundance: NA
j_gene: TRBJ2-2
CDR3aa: CASSLAVAGGPTRGELFF
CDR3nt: TGCGCCAGCAGCTTGGCTGTAGCGGGGGGACCGACGAGGGGGGAGCTGTTTTTT

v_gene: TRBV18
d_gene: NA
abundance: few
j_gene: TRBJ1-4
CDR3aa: CASSPLLPGATNEKLFF
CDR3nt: TGTGCCAGCTCACCACTCCTACCCGGGGCAACTAATGAAAAACTGTTTTTT

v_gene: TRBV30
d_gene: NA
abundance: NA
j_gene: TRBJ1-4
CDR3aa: CAWSGRGKGEKLFF
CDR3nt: TGTGCCTGGAGTGGGCGGGGGAAGGGTGAAAAACTGTTTTTT

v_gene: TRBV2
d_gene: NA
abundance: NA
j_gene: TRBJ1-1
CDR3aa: CASSESSSHHRGEAFF
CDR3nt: TGTGCCAGCAGTGAAAGCTCGTCTCACCACCGGGGTGAAGCTTTCTTT

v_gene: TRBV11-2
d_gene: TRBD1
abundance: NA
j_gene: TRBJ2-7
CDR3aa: CASSLDLGTGLEQYF
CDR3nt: TGTGCCAGCAGCTTAGATCTGGGGACAGGGCTCGAGCAGTACTTC

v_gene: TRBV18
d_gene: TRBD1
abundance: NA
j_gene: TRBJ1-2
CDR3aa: CASSPGTGYFYGYTF
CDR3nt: TGTGCCAGCTCACCAGGGACAGGGTATTTCTATGGCTACACCTTC

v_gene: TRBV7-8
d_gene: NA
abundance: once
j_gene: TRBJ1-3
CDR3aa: CASSNRPSGNTIYF
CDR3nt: TGTGCCAGCAGTAACAGACCGTCTGGAAACACCATATATTTT

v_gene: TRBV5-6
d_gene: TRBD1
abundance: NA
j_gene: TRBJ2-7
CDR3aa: CASSIRDRGFEQYF
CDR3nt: TGTGCCAGCAGCATCCGGGACAGGGGTTTCGAGCAGTACTTC